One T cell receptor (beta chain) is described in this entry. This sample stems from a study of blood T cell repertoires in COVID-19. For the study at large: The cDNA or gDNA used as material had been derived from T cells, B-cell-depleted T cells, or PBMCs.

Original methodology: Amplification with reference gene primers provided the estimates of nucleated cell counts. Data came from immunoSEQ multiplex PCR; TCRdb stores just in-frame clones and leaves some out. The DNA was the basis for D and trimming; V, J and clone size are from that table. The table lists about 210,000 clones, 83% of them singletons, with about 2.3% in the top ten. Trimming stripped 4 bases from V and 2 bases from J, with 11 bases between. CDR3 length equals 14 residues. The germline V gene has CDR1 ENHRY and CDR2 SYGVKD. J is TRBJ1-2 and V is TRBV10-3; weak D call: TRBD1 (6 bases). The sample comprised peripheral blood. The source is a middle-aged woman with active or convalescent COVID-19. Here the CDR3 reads CAISGRTDNYGYTF. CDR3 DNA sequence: TGTGCCATCAGTGGCCGGACAGACAACTATGGCTACACCTTC.